A selection of T cell receptor beta chains follows, all from one sample in a study of shared clonotypes between healthy human individuals. Data came from immunoSEQ multiplex PCR; TCRdb stores just in-frame clones and leaves some out. Among nearly 2 million clones listed, about 95% were seen once. Specimen: naive CD8+ T cells sorted from blood. These receptors all stem from a man between 18 and 29 years old in good health. CDR3s include the opening cysteine and the closing phenylalanine or tryptophan. D genes are given only for firm matches.

cdr3_aa	d_call	v_call	j_call
CASSRPGQGIYEQYF	TRBD1	TRBV7-9	TRBJ2-7
CASSLYGGPYEQYF	.	TRBV5-4	TRBJ2-7
CASSQDKDMNTEAFF	.	TRBV4-1	TRBJ1-1
CASSGGHRNEQYF	.	TRBV2	TRBJ2-7
CASSRTDEQFF	.	TRBV5-8	TRBJ2-1
CASSLDADTQYF	.	TRBV5-6	TRBJ2-3
CASSLPRGYNEQFF	.	TRBV5-1	TRBJ2-1
CASSSGTSGANVLTF	.	TRBV6-1	TRBJ2-6
CSVEVGDNYGYTF	.	TRBV29-1	TRBJ1-2
CASSSDLKTEAFF	.	TRBV5-6	TRBJ1-1
CASSSGTASTTNYGYTF	TRBD1	TRBV5-6	TRBJ1-2
CASSLATAEQYF	.	TRBV5-6	TRBJ2-7
CASSLRGGYEQYF	.	TRBV28	TRBJ2-7
CASSVEDGAETQYF	.	TRBV9	TRBJ2-5
CASSLEMRGNTEAFF	.	TRBV5-6	TRBJ1-1
CASSFGLGHEQFF	TRBD2	TRBV11-2	TRBJ2-1
CASSATPGTGVYEQYF	TRBD1	TRBV7-9	TRBJ2-7
CAGGTTHSYEQYF	.	TRBV6-1	TRBJ2-7
CASSLGTGDSPLHF	TRBD1	TRBV7-9	TRBJ1-6
CSVDAAGGVYGYTF	TRBD1	TRBV29-1	TRBJ1-2
CASSTDRESANEKLFF	TRBD1	TRBV19	TRBJ1-4
CASSVQGLSPLHF	.	TRBV25-1	TRBJ1-6
CASSERGGVYGYTF	.	TRBV2	TRBJ1-2
CASSPYWDQDTQYF	.	TRBV11-3	TRBJ2-3
CASSLEGEKLFF	.	TRBV7-9	TRBJ1-4
CSVEFVGGNKNIQYF	TRBD2	TRBV29-1	TRBJ2-4
CASRTPREQGVNSPLHF	TRBD1	TRBV27	TRBJ1-6
CASSDREKADTQYF	.	TRBV25-1	TRBJ2-3
CASSQVGYEQYF	.	TRBV4-1	TRBJ2-7
CASSLSSYEQYF	.	TRBV28	TRBJ2-7
CASSTRQPHSNQPQHF	.	TRBV6-6	TRBJ1-5
CASSPWGGSYNEQFF	TRBD2	TRBV5-6	TRBJ2-1
CASRPDSANTGELFF	.	TRBV7-8	TRBJ2-2
CASRPGGGAASYEQYF	TRBD2	TRBV27	TRBJ2-7
CASSWDRGGFGNSPLHF	TRBD1	TRBV5-1	TRBJ1-6
CASSEAPGGRSNTEAFF	.	TRBV6-1	TRBJ1-1
CASSEFGDYQETQYF	.	TRBV10-1	TRBJ2-5
CASSIRPDTQYF	.	TRBV19	TRBJ2-3
CASSGDGYRNEQFF	.	TRBV10-2	TRBJ2-1